The rows below give T cell receptor beta chains drawn from one sample of a study of Ad26.COV2.S vaccination and SARS-CoV-2 variants. TCRdb keeps only in-frame clones here, not all; method: immunoSEQ multiplex PCR. The repertoire consists of 300,000 to 400,000 clones, with around 90% occurring once and the leading ten covering about 3.5%. The specimen was peripheral blood, collected in a trial of Ad26.COV2.S vaccine versus placebo. The receptors come from a person aged 18-60 years who received the Ad26.COV2.S COVID-19 vaccine or a placebo. CDR3s leave out the opening cysteine and the closing phenylalanine or tryptophan. Fields, in order: V gene, CDR3 protein.

TRBV19	ASSTPGGPYEQY
TRBV11-2	ASSLTGSLSDEQY
TRBV27	ASSLRQTLLNTEAF
TRBV6-6	ASNNRVPTEAF
TRBV5-6	ASSLKSGNTIY
TRBV5-1	ASSSPVEGAPNTEAF
TRBV27	ASSRDGTGVYEQY
TRBV10-3	AISESQGNYGYT
TRBV15	ATSRGAVGELF
TRBV4-1	ASSRGTGYNEQF
TRBV14	ASSQEFEGIYGYT
TRBV18	ASSPPTQQETQY
TRBV14	ASSHRGLGQMNTEAF
TRBV5-6	ASSSYAGQSSGNTIY
TRBV18	ASSPPTGGYGYT
TRBV9	ASSVAVNTGELF
TRBV12-3/TRBV12-4	ASSRPGTEAF
TRBV2	ASSEIRVGTGGEETQY
TRBV7-6	ASSLPGGANTGELF
TRBV19	ASSMASNTGELF
TRBV2	ASSGKNNYGYT
TRBV9	ASSVGLNDGYT
TRBV7-3	ASSLQAGGNSPLH
TRBV5-1	ASSLGQGQVGEQF
TRBV5-4	ASSAPNEKLF
TRBV5-5	ASSYTGYSNQPQH
TRBV7-3	ASSYSGGAGEQF
TRBV6-5	ASSHRGQIQETQY
TRBV11-3	ASSSGAGYEQY
TRBV5-1	ASSPGTWTVTQY
TRBV7-2	ASSTGLAGVQETQY
TRBV6-4	ASSDTFPGNTIY
TRBV11-2	ASRETAHYGYT
TRBV12-3/TRBV12-4	ASSLALGYEQY
TRBV19	ASSADRNQPQH
TRBV3-1/TRBV3-2	ASSPQASGLLEQY
TRBV6-5	ASSRTGGNEKLF
TRBV7-2	ASSFGPTADLSTDTQY
TRBV9	ASSPGPTDTQY
TRBV5-5	ASSPGTSGETDTQY
TRBV6-5	ASPKYNEQF
TRBV7-3	ASSQKGEGGTEAF
TRBV30	AWSGSWGETQY
TRBV7-3	ASSLSGGTGELF
TRBV2	ASILVSAGTEAF
TRBV29-1	SVAAGISGNTIY
TRBV11-2	ASSLGQGARNEQY
TRBV7-6	ASSLAPGQGTYEQY
TRBV6-4	ASTQSRDRGMNTEAF
TRBV18	ASSQGQGNSPLH
TRBV11-2	ASSLTGYEQY
TRBV18	ASSPDNQPQH
TRBV19	ASSIGFWAATTRTDTQY
TRBV5-1	ASSLGLAGETQY
TRBV5-1	ASSPPGQATEAF
TRBV12-3/TRBV12-4	ASSSGHGYT
TRBV16	ASSQQGGPNYGYT